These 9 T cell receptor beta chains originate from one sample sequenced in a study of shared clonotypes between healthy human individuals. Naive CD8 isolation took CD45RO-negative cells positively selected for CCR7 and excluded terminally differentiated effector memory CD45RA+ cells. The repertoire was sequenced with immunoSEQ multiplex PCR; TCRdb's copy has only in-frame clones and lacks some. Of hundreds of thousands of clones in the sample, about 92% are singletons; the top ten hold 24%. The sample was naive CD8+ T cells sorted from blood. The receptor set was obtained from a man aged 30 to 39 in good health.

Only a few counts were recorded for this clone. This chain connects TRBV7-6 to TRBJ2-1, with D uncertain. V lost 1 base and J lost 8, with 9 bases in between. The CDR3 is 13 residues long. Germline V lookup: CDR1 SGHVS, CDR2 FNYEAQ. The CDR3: CASSLVSWDEQFF. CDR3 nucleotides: TGTGCCAGCAGCTTAGTATCGTGGGATGAGCAGTTCTTC. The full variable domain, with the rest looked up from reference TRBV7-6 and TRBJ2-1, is GAGVSQSPRYKVTKRGQDVALRCDPISGHVSLYWYRQALGQGPEFLTYFNYEAQQDKSGLPNDRFSAERPEGSISTLTIQRTEQRDSAMYRCASSLVSWDEQFFGPGTRLTVL.

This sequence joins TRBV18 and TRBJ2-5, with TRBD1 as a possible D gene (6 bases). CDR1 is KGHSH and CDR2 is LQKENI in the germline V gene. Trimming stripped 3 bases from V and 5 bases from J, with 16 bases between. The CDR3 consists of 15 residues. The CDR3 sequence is CASSPLRVGAETQYF. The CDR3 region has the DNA TGTGCCAGCTCACCCTTGAGGGTGGGGGCTGAGACCCAGTACTTC.

CDR3 nucleotide sequence: TGTGCCAGCAGCTACAACCCGGGAGGCACCGGGGAGCTGTTTTTT. This encodes CASSYNPGGTGELFF. The V gene is TRBV13, the J gene TRBJ2-2; 7 nucleotides agree with TRBD2. The CDR3 is 15 residues long. V lost 4 bases to trimming and J lost 4 bases; unmatched junction nucleotides: 6. Germline-derived CDR1 and CDR2 are PRHDT and FYEKMQ (reference sequence).

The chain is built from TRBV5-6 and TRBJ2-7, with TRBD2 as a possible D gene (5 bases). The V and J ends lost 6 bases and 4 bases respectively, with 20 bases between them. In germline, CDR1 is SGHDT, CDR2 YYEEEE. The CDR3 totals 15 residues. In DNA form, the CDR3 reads TGTGCCAGCATCTCGAGGGCCGCTTTAAGGTACGAGCAGTACTTC. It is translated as CASISRAALRYEQYF.

CDR3 in DNA: TGCGCCAGCAGCCCTGTGACAGGGACCGTCACCGGGGAGCTGTTTTTT. It codes for CASSPVTGTVTGELFF. J is TRBJ2-2 and V is TRBV4-3; 7 bases fit TRBD1. Germline CDR1 and CDR2: LGHNA and YSLEER. V shed 4 bases, J shed 4 bases, and the junction held 9 bases outside the gene matches. This CDR3 has 16 amino acids.

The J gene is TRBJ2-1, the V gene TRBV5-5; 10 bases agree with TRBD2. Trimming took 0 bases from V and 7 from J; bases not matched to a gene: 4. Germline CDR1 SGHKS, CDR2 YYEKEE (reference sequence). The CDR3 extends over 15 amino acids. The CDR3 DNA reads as TGTGCCAGCAGCTTGGGGACTAGCGGAAGTAATGAGCAGTTCTTC. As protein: CASSLGTSGSNEQFF. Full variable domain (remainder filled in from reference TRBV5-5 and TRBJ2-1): DAGVTQSPTHLIKTRGQQVTLRCSPISGHKSVSWYQQVLGQGPQFIFQYYEKEERGRGNFPDRFSARQFPNYSSELNVNALLLGDSALYLCASSLGTSGSNEQFFGPGTRLTVL.

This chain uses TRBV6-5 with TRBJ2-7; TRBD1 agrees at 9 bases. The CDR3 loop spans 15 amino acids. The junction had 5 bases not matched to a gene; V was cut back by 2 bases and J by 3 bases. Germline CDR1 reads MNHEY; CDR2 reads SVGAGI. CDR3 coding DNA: TGTGCCAGCAGTTACACCTGGGACAGGGTCTACGAGCAGTACTTC. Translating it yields CASSYTWDRVYEQYF.

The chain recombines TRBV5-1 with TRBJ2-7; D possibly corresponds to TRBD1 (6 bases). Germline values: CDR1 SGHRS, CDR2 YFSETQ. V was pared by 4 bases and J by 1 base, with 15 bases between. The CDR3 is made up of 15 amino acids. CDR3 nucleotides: TGCGCCAGCAGCCCGCGAATGGGACAATCCTACGAGCAGTACTTC. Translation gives CASSPRMGQSYEQYF.

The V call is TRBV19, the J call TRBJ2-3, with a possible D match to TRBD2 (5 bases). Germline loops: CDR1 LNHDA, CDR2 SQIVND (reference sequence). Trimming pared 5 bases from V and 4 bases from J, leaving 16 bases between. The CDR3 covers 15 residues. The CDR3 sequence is CASSGSGREPDTQYF. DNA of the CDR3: TGTGCCAGTAGTGGGAGCGGCCGTGAACCAGATACGCAGTATTTT.